This entry lists 4 T cell receptor beta chains sequenced from one sample in a study of PD-1 blockade in mismatch repair-deficient tumors. Libraries were prepared by immunoSEQ multiplex PCR; TCRdb keeps only in-frame clonotypes and omits some of them. The table has 80,000 to 100,000 clones, more than 65% seen once. Specimen: peripheral blood, collected 12 weeks after starting pembrolizumab. Source of these receptors: an adult with mismatch repair-deficient cancer.

V and J are TRBV28 and TRBJ2-7; TRBD1 or TRBD2 may be the D gene (5 bases each). Germline loops: CDR1 MDHEN, CDR2 SYDVKM. The ends were cut back, 5 bases at V and 8 bases at J, with 16 bases in the middle. The CDR3 consists of 13 residues. CDR3 bases: TGTGCCAGCAGTCAGGGACCTGCTTCCCAGCAGTACTTC. This sequence encodes CASSQGPASQQYF.

The sample holds one count of this clone. J is TRBJ1-3 and V is TRBV5-1, with 8 bases identical to TRBD1. CDR1 and CDR2 from the germline V gene are SGHRS and YFSETQ. The CDR3 covers 14 residues. Unmatched junction bases numbered 2, after V lost 4 bases and J lost 2 bases. The CDR3 nucleotides are TGCGCCAGCAGCCCGGACAGGGCTGGAAACACCATATATTTT. Protein: CASSPDRAGNTIYF.

The chain joins TRBV11-2 to TRBJ2-1; 7 nucleotides align to TRBD2. Trimming at V came to 4 bases and at J to 7 bases, leaving 10 bases not matched to a gene. This CDR3 is 15 amino acids long. Germline V gives CDR1 SGHAT, CDR2 FQNNGV. The CDR3 loop reads CASSSDALGRNEQFF. CDR3 nucleotide sequence: TGTGCCAGCAGCTCGGACGCCCTCGGGAGGAATGAGCAGTTCTTC.

The chain joins TRBV2 to TRBJ1-1; no firm D call. The germline V gene encodes CDR1 SNHLY and CDR2 FYNNEI. The CDR3 contains 13 residues. V lost 2 bases, J lost 0 bases, and 4 bases lay in between. The CDR3 DNA follows: TGTGCCAGCAGTGAACAGGTGAACACTGAAGCTTTCTTT. It yields the protein CASSEQVNTEAFF. Filled out from reference TRBV2 and TRBJ1-1, the complete variable domain reads EPEVTQTPSHQVTQMGQEVILRCVPISNHLYFYWYRQILGQKVEFLVSFYNNEISEKSEIFDDQFSVERPDGSNFTLKIRSTKLEDSAMYFCASSEQVNTEAFFGQGTRLTVV.